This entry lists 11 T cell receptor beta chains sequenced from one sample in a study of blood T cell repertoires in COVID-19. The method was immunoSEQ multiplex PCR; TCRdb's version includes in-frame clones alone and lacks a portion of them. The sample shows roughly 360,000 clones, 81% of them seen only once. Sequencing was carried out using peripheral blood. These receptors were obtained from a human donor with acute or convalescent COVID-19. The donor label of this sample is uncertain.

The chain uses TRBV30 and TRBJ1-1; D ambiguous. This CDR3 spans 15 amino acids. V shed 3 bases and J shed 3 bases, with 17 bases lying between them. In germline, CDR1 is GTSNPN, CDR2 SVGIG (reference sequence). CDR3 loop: CAWRRYDRRDTEAFF. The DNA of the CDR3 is TGTGCCTGGAGGAGGTATGACCGGCGGGACACTGAAGCTTTCTTT. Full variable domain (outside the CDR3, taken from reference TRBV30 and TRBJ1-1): SQTIHQWPATLVQPVGSPLSLECTVEGTSNPNLYWYRQAAGRGLQLLFYSVGIGQISSEVPQNLSASRPQDRQFILSSKKLLLSDSGFYLCAWRRYDRRDTEAFFGQGTRLTVV.

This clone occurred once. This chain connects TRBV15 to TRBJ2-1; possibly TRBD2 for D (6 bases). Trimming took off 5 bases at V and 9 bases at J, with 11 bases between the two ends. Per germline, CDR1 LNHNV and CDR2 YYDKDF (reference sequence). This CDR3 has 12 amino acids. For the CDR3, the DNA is TGTGCCACCAGCGCTAGCGTCGGTGAGCAGTTCTTC. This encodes CATSASVGEQFF.

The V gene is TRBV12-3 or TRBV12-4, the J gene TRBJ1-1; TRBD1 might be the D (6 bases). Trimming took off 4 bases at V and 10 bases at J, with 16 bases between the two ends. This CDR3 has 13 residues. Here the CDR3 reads CASSSGGRVGAFF. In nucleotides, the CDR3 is TGTGCCAGCAGTTCCGGGGGGCGGGTAGGAGCTTTCTTT.

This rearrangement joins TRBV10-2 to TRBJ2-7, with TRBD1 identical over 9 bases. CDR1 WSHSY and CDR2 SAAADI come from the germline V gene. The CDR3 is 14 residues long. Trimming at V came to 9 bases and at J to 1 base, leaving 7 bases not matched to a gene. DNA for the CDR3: TGCGCCAGTAAAGGACAGGGGACTTCCTACGAGCAGTACTTC. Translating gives CASKGQGTSYEQYF.

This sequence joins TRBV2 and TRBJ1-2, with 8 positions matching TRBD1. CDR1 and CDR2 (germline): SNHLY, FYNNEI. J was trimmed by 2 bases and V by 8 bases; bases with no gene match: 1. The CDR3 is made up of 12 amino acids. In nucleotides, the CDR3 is TGTGCCAGCCAGGGGGCGAACTATGGCTACACCTTC. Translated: CASQGANYGYTF.

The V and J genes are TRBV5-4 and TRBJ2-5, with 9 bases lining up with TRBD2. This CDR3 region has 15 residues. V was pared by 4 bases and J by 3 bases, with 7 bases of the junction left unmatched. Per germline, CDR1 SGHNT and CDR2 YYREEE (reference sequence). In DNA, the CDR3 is TGTGCCAGCAGCCTCCGGGCTAGCGGGAAAGAGACCCAGTACTTC. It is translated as CASSLRASGKETQYF.

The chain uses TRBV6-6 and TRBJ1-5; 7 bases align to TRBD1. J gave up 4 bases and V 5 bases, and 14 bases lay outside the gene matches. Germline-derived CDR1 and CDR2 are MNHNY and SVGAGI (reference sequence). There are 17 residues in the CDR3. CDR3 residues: CASSQNAGTANNQPQHF. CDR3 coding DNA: TGTGCCAGCAGTCAAAATGCCGGGACAGCTAATAATCAGCCCCAGCATTTT.

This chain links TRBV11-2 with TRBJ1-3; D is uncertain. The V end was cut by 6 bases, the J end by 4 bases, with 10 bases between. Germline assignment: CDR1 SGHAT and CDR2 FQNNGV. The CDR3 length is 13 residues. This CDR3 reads CASRVASGNTIYF. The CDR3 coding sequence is TGTGCCAGCAGGGTGGCATCAGGAAACACCATATATTTT.

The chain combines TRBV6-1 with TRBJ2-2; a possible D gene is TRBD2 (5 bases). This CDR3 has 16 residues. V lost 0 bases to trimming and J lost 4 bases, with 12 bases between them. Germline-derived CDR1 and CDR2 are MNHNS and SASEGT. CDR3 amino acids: CASSEAAARATGELFF. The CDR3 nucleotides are TGTGCCAGCAGTGAAGCGGCGGCGAGGGCCACCGGGGAGCTGTTTTTT.

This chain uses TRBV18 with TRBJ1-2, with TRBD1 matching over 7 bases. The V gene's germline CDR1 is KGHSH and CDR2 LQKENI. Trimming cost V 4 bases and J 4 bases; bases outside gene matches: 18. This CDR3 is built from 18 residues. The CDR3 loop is CASSLQGTAAVGSYGYTF. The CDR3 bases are TGTGCCAGCTCACTACAAGGGACAGCGGCCGTAGGGAGCTATGGCTACACCTTC.

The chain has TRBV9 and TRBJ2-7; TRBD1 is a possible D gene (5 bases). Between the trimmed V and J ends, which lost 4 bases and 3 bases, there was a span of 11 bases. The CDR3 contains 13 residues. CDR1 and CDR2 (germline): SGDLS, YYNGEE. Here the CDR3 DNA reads TGTGCCAGCAGCACAACAGGAGACTACGAGCAGTACTTC. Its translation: CASSTTGDYEQYF.